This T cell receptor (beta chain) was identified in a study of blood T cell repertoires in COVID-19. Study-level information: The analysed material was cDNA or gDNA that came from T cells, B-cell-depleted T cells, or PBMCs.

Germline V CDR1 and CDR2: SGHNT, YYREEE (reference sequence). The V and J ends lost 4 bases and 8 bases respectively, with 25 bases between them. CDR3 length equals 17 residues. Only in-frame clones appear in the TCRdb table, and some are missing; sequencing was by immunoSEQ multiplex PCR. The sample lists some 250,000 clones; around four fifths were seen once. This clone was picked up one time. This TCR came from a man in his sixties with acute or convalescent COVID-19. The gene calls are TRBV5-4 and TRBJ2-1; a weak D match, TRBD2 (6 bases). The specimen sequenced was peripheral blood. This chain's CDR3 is CASSTWISLRGSDEQFF. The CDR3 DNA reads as TGTGCCAGCAGCACTTGGATATCCCTCCGGGGGTCGGATGAGCAGTTCTTC.